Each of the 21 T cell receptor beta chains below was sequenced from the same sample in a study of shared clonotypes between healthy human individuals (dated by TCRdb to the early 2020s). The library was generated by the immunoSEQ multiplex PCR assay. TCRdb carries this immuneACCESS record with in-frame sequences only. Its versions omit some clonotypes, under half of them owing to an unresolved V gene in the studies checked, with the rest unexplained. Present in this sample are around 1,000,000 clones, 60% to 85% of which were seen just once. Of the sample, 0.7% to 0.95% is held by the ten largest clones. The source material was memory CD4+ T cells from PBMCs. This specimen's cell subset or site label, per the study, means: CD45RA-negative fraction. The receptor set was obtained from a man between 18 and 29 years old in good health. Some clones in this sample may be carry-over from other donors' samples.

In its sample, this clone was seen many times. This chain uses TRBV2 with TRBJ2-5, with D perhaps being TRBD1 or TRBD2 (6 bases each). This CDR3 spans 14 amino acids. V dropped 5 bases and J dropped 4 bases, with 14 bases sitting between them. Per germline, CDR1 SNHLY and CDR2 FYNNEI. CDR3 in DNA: TGTGCCAGCAGTTCCCAGGGGCGGGGAGAGACCCAGTACTTC. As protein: CASSSQGRGETQYF.

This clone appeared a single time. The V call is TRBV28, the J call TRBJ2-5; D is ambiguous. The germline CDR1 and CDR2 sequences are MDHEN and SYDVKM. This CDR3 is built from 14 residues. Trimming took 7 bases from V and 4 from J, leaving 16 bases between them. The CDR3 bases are TGTGCCAGCAACGTGCTTCGAGGTGGAGAGACCCAGTACTTC. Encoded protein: CASNVLRGGETQYF.

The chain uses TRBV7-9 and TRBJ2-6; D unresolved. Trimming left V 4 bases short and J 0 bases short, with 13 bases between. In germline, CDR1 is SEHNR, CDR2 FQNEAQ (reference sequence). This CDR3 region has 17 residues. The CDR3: CASSSFSGTSGANVLTF. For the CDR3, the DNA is TGTGCCAGCAGCTCCTTTTCAGGAACCTCTGGGGCCAACGTCCTGACTTTC.

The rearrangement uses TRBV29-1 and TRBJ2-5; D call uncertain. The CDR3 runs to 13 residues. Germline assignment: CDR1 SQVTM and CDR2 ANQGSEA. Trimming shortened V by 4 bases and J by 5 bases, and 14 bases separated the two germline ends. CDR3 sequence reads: CSVVGQLGETQYF. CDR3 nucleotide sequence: TGCAGCGTTGTTGGGCAACTGGGGGAGACCCAGTACTTC.

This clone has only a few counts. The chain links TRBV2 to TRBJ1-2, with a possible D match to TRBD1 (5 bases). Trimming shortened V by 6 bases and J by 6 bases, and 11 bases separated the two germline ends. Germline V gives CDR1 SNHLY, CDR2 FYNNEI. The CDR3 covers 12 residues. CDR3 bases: TGTGCCAGCAGGGGGCAGGTTGATGGCTACACCTTC. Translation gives CASRGQVDGYTF.

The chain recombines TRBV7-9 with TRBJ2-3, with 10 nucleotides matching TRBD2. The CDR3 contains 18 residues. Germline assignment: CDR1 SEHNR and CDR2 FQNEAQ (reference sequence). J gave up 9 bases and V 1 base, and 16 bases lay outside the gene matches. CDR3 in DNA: TGTGCCAGCAGCTTAGGTATTGCTAGCGGGAGTGTTCAGGAGACGCAGTATTTT. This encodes CASSLGIASGSVQETQYF.

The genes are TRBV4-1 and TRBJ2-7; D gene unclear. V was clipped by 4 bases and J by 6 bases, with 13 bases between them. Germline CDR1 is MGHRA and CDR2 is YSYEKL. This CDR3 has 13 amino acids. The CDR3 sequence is CASSRTWGIEQYF. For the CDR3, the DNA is TGCGCCAGCAGCCGGACGTGGGGTATCGAGCAGTACTTC.

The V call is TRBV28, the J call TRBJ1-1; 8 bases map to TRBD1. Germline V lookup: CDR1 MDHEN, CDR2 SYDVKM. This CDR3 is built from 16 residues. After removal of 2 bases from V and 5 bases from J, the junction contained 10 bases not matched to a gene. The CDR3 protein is CASSLAGTGGRTEAFF. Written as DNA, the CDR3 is TGTGCCAGCAGTTTAGCCGGGACAGGCGGTCGGACTGAAGCTTTCTTT.

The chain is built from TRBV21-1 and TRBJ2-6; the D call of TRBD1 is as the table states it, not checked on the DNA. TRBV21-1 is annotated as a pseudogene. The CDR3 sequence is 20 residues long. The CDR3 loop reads CASSKVGYRDRNSGANVLTF. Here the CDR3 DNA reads TGTGCCAGCAGCAAAGTGGGGTACCGGGACAGGAATTCTGGGGCCAACGTCCTGACTTTC.

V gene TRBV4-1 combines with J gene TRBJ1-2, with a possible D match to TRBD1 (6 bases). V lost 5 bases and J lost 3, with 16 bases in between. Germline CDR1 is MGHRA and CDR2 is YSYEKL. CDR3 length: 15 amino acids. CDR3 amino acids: CASSKGRQADYGYTF. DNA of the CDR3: TGCGCCAGCAGCAAAGGACGACAGGCAGACTATGGCTACACCTTC.

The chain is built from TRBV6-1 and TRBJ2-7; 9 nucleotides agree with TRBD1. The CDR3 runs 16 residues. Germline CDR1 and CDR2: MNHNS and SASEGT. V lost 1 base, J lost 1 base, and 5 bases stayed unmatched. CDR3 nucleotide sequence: TGTGCCAGCAGTGAAGAGGGGACAGGGTGGTCCTACGAGCAGTACTTC. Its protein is CASSEEGTGWSYEQYF.

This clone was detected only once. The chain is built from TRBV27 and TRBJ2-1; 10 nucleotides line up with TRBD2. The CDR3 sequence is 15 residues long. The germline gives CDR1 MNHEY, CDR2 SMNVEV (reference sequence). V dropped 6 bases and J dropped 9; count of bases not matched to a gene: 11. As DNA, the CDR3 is TGTGCCAGCAGCCGACAACCTAGCGGGAGTGGTGAGCAGTTCTTC. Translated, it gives CASSRQPSGSGEQFF.

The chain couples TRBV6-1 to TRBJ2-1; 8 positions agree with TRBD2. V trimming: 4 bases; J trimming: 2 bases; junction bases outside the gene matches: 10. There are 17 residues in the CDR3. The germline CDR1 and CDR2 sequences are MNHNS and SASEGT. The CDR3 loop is CASSGLTSGFTYNEQFF. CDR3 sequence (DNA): TGTGCCAGCAGTGGGCTCACTAGCGGCTTTACCTACAATGAGCAGTTCTTC.

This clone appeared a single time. The CDR3 coding sequence is TGCGCCAGCAGCTCACTTCCCGGGAACACCGGGGAGCTGTTTTTT. Translating it yields CASSSLPGNTGELFF. V gene TRBV5-1 combines with J gene TRBJ2-2; no clear D gene. The CDR3 extends over 15 amino acids. Trimming pared 3 bases from V and 1 base from J, leaving 10 bases between. The germline CDR1 and CDR2 sequences are SGHRS and YFSETQ.

The CDR3 DNA reads as TGTGCCAGCAGTTTATACCTTAACCCCCCCGGGGAGCCTTGGGTAGGCAATCAGCCCCAGCATTTT. Translation gives CASSLYLNPPGEPWVGNQPQHF. The chain is built from TRBV28 and TRBJ1-5; D gene ambiguous. There are 22 residues in the CDR3. Germline V gene lookup returns CDR1 MDHEN and CDR2 SYDVKM. With 1 base removed from V and 2 bases from J, the gap between germline ends came to 30 bases. Combining the CDR3 with reference TRBV28 and TRBJ1-5 gives the whole variable domain DVKVTQSSRYLVKRTGEKVFLECVQDMDHENMFWYRQDPGLGLRLIYFSYDVKMKEKGDIPEGYSVSREKKERFSLILESASTNQTSMYLCASSLYLNPPGEPWVGNQPQHFGDGTRLSIL.

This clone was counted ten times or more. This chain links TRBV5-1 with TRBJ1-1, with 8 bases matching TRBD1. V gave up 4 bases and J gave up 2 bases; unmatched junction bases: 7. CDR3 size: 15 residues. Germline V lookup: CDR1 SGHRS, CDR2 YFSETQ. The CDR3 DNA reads TGCGCCAGCAGCGGGACGACAGGGGCAAACACTGAAGCTTTCTTT. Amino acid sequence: CASSGTTGANTEAFF.

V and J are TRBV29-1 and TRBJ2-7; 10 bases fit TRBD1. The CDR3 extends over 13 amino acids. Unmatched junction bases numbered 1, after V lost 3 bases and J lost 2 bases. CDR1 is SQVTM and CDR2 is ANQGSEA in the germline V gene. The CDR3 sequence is CSVDGQGAYEQYF. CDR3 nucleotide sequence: TGCAGCGTTGACGGACAGGGGGCCTACGAGCAGTACTTC.

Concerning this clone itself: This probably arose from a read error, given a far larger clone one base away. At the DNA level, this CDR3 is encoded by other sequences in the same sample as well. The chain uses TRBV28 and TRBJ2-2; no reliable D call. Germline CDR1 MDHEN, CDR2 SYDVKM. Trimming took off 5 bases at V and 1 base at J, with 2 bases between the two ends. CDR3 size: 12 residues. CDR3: CASSLNTGELFF. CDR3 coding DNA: TGTGCCAGCAGTCTGAACACCGGGGAGCTGTTTTTT.

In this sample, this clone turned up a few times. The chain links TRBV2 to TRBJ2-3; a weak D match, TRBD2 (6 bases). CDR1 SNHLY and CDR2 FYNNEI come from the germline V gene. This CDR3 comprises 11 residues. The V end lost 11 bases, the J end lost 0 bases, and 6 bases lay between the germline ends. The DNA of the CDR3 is TGTGCCGCGGGGAGCACAGATACGCAGTATTTT. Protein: CAAGSTDTQYF. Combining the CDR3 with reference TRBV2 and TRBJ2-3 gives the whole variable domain EPEVTQTPSHQVTQMGQEVILRCVPISNHLYFYWYRQILGQKVEFLVSFYNNEISEKSEIFDDQFSVERPDGSNFTLKIRSTKLEDSAMYFCAAGSTDTQYFGPGTRLTVL.

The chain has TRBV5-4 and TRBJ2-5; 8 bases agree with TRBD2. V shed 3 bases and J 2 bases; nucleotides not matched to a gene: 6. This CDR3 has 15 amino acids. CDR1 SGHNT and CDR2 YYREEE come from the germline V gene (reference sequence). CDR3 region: CASSSASGSQETQYF. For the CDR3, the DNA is TGTGCCAGCAGCTCCGCTAGCGGGTCTCAAGAGACCCAGTACTTC.

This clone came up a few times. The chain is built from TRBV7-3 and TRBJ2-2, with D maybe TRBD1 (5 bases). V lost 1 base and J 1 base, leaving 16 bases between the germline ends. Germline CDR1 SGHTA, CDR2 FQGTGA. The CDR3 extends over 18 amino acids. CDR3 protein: CASSLMSGAGWNTGELFF. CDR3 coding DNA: TGTGCCAGCAGCTTAATGTCTGGGGCAGGGTGGAACACCGGGGAGCTGTTTTTT.